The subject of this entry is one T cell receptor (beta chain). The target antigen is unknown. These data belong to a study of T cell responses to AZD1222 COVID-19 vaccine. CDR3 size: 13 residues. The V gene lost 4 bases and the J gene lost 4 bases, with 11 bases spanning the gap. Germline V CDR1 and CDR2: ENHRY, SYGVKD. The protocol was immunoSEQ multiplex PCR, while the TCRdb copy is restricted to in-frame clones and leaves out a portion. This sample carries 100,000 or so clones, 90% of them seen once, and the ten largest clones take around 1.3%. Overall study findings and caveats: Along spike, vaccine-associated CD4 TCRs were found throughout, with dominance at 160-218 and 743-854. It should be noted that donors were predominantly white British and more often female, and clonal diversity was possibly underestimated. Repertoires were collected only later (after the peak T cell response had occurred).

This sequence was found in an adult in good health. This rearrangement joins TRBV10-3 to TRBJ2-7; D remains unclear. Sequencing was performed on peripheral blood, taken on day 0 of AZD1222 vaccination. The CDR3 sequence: CAISASDVYEQYF. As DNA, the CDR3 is TGTGCCATCAGTGCCTCAGACGTTTACGAGCAGTACTTC.